This TCR beta chain emerged from a study of blood T cell repertoires in COVID-19. Some clones are missing from TCRdb's copy, which holds only in-frame ones; the method was immunoSEQ multiplex PCR. This table has 130,000 to 150,000 clones, 81% appearing once. The V gene's germline CDR1 is SNHLY and CDR2 FYNNEI. V lost 6 bases and J lost 7, with 19 bases in between. CDR3 size: 16 residues. The sequencing input was peripheral blood. This clonotype was obtained from a human donor in a cohort sampled during active COVID-19. V and J are TRBV2 and TRBJ1-6; D gene unclear. The CDR3 protein is CASSGGIAGRNSPLHF. CDR3 coding DNA: TGTGCCAGCAGCGGAGGCATTGCGGGGAGAAATTCACCCCTCCACTTT.